This TCR beta chain was identified in a study of CD8 T cells in ankylosing spondylitis. This clonotype came up a few times. Its antigen remains unknown. General study findings and limits: The clones that were linked to disease were reported to be significantly enriched in matched synovial fluid samples from ankylosing spondylitis patients. Several highly homologous variants formed a TCR beta motif that appeared characteristic of ankylosing spondylitis blood.

TCRdb used MiXCR to reprocess the 5' RACE reads, holding one entry per CDR3 protein. The data contain 200,000 or so distinct CDR3 sequences, roughly 24% of them singletons. CDR1 SGDLS and CDR2 YYNGEE come from the germline V gene. Trimming removed 7 bases from V and 3 bases from J; junction bases left unmatched: 13. The CDR3 runs 15 residues. The TCR was taken from a male donor with ankylosing spondylitis or in good health (not recorded which). The sample consisted of blood, either unsorted or a sorted T cell fraction (not recorded which). V is TRBV9 and J is TRBJ2-7; 7 nucleotides match TRBD2. The CDR3 protein is CASAPSGLAVYEQYF. Written as DNA, the CDR3 is TGTGCCAGCGCGCCGTCGGGGCTAGCGGTCTACGAGCAGTACTTC.